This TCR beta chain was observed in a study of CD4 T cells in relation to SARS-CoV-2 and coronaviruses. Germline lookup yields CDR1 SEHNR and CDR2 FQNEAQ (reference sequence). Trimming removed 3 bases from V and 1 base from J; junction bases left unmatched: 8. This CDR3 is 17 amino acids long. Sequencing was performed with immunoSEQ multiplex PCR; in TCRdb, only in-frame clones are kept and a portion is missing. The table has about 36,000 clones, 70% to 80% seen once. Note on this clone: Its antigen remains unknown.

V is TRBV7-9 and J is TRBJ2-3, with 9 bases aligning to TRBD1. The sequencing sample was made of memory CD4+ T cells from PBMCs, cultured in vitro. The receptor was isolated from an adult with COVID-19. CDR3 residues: CASSFRTGVTRTDTQYF. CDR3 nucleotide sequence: TGTGCCAGCAGCTTCCGGACAGGGGTCACTCGCACAGATACGCAGTATTTT.